A single count supports the clone carrying this T cell receptor (beta chain). Sequenced by immunoSEQ multiplex PCR; TCRdb stores in-frame clones only, minus some. This table has tens of thousands of clones, roughly 91% appearing once. The germline V gene encodes CDR1 SNHLY and CDR2 FYNNEI. Deletions cut 6 bases from V and 1 base from J, with 15 bases between. The CDR3 is 15 amino acids. This sample was included in a study of OX40 agonist ivuxolimab in advanced cancers. The clonotype comes from an adult with an advanced solid tumor such as melanoma, head and neck, liver or kidney cancer. Sequencing used CD4+ or CD8+ T cells sorted from blood, obtained in a trial of the OX40 agonist ivuxolimab. The rearrangement links TRBV2 to TRBJ1-1, with D possibly being TRBD1 (6 bases). As DNA, the CDR3 is TGTGCCAGCAGGGGGGGGCAGGGAACGAACACTGAAGCTTTCTTT. Encoded protein: CASRGGQGTNTEAFF.